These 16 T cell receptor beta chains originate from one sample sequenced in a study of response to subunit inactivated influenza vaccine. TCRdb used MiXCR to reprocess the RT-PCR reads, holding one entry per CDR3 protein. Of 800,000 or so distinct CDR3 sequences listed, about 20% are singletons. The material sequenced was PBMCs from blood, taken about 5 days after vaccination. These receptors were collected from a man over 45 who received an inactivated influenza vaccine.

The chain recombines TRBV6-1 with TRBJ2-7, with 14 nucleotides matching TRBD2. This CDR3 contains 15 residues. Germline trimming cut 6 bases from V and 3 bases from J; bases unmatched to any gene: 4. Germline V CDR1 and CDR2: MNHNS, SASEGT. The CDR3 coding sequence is TGTGCCAGCAGGCAGGGACTAGCGGGAGTCTACGAGCAGTACTTC. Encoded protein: CASRQGLAGVYEQYF.

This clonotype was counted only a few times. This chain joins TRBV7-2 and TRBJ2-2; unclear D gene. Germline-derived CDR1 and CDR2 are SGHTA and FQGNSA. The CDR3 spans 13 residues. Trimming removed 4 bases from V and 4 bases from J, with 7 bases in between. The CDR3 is CASSSPPTGELFF. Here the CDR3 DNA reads TGTGCCAGCAGCTCTCCCCCCACCGGGGAGCTGTTTTTT.

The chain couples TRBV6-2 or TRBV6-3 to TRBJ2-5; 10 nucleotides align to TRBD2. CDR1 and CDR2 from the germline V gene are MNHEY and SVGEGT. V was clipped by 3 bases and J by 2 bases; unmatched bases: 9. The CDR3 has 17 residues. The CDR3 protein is CASSYRRRTSGQETQYF. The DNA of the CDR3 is TGTGCCAGCAGTTATCGACGGAGGACTAGCGGACAAGAGACCCAGTACTTC.

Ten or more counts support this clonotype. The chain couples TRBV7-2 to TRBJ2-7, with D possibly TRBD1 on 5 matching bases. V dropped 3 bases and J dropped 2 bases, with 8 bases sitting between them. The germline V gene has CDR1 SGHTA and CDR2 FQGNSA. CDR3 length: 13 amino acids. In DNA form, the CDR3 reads TGTGCCAGCAGCTTTACAGGACCCTACGAGCAGTACTTC. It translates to CASSFTGPYEQYF.

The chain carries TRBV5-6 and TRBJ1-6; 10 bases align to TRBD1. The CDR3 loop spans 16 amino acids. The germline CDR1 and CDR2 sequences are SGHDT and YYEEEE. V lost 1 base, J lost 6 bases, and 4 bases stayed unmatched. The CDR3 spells CASSLLGQGGNSPLHF. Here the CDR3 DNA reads TGTGCCAGCAGCTTGTTAGGACAGGGGGGTAATTCACCCCTCCACTTT.

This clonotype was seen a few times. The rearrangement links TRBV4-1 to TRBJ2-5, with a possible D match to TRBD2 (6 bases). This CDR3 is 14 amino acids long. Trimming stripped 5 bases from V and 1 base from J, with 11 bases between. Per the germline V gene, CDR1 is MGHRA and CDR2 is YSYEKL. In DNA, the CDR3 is TGCGCCAGCAGCATCGGAGGGGCCCAAGAGACCCAGTACTTC. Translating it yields CASSIGGAQETQYF.

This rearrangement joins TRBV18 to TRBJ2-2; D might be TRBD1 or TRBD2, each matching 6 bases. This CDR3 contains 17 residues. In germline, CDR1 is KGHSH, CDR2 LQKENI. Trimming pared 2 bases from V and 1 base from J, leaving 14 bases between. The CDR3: CASSPRAGHLNTGELFF. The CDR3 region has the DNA TGTGCCAGCTCACCAAGGGCGGGACACCTGAACACCGGGGAGCTGTTTTTT.

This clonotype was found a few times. For the CDR3, the DNA is TGCGCCAGCAGCTGGGGGACTAGCGGGGGCTACGAGCAGTACTTC. Translation gives CASSWGTSGGYEQYF. This chain joins TRBV5-1 and TRBJ2-7, with 14 bases aligning to TRBD2. Unmatched junction bases numbered 2, after V lost 3 bases and J lost 3 bases. The germline V gene has CDR1 SGHRS and CDR2 YFSETQ. CDR3 length: 15 amino acids.

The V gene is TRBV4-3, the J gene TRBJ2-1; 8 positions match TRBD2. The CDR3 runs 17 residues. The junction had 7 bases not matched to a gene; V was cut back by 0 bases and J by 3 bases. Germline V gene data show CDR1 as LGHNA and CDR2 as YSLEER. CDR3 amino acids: CASSQDSLADIYNEQFF. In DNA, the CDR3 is TGCGCCAGCAGCCAAGATTCACTAGCGGACATCTACAATGAGCAGTTCTTC.

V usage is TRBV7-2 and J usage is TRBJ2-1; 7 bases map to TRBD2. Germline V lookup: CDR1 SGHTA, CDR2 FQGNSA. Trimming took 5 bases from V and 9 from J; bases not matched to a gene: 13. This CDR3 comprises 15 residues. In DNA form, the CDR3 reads TGTGCCAGCAGCCGCACCCAGCGGGGCCTAATTGAGCAGTTCTTC. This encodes CASSRTQRGLIEQFF. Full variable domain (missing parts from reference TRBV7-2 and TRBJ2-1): GAGVSQSPSNKVTEKGKDVELRCDPISGHTALYWYRQSLGQGLEFLIYFQGNSAPDKSGLPSDRFSAERTGGSVSTLTIQRTQQEDSAVYLCASSRTQRGLIEQFFGPGTRLTVL.

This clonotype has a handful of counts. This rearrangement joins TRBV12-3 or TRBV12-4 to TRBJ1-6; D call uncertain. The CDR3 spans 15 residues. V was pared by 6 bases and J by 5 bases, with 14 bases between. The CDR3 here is CASRHGNTDNSPLHF. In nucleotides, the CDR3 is TGTGCCAGCAGGCACGGAAACACGGATAATTCACCCCTCCACTTT.

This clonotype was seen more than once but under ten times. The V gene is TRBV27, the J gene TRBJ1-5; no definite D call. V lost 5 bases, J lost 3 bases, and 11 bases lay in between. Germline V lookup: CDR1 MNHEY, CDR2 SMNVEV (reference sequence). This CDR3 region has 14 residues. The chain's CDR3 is CASSPDRLNQPQHF. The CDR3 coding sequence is TGTGCCAGCAGTCCGGACCGACTCAATCAGCCCCAGCATTTT.

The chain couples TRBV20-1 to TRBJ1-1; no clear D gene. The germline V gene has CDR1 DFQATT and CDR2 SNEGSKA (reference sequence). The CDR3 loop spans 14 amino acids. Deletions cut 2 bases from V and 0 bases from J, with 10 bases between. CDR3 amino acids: CSARPRDVNTEAFF. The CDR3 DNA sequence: TGCAGTGCTAGACCCCGGGATGTGAACACTGAAGCTTTCTTT.

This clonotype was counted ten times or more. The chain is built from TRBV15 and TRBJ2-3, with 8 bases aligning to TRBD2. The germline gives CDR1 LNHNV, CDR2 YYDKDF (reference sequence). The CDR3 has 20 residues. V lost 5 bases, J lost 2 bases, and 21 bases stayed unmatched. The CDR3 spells CATSGLQLAADLLYTDTQYF. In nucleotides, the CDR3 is TGTGCCACCAGCGGACTCCAACTAGCGGCAGATCTCCTTTACACAGATACGCAGTATTTT. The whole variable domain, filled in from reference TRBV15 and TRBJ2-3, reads DAMVIQNPRYQVTQFGKPVTLSCSQTLNHNVMYWYQQKSSQAPKLLFHYYDKDFNNEADTPDNFQSRRPNTSFCFLDIRSPGLGDTAMYLCATSGLQLAADLLYTDTQYFGPGTRLTVL.

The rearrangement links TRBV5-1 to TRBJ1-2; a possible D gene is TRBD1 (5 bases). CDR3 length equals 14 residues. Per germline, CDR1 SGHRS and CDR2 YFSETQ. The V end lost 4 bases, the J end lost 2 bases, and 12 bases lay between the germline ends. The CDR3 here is CASSLMTENYGYTF. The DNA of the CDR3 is TGCGCCAGCAGCCTAATGACAGAGAACTATGGCTACACCTTC.

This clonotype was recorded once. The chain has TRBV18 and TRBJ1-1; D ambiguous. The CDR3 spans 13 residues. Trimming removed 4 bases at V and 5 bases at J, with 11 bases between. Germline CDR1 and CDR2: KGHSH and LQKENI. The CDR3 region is CASSQTRFTEAFF. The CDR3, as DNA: TGTGCCAGCTCACAGACAAGATTTACTGAAGCTTTCTTT. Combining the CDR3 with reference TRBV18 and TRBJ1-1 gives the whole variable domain NAGVMQNPRHLVRRRGQEARLRCSPMKGHSHVYWYRQLPEEGLKFMVYLQKENIIDESGMPKERFSAEFPKEGPSILRIQQVVRGDSAAYFCASSQTRFTEAFFGQGTRLTVV.